The clone carrying this T cell receptor (beta chain) has just one count. Antigen: not known. The CDR3 is 14 residues long. Germline loops: CDR1 MNHNS, CDR2 SASEGT. The ends lost 6 bases at V and 5 bases at J; junction bases unmatched: 7. The data are from a study of cytomegalovirus exposure and HLA in healthy donors. Study-level information: There were around 100 million unique TCR beta sequences, drawn from about 190 million T cells, in an earlier analysis. Study-level results: Accurate HLA-A and HLA-B prediction from TCR beta sequences was reported for most subjects. Later analysis identified a missense DCLRE1C variant that was linked to TCR beta V- and J-gene trimming.

The donors were healthy bone marrow donors. Vbeta (60) and Jbeta (13) primers were used in the PCR. TCRdb's copy holds only in-frame clones and misses some; the assay was immunoSEQ multiplex PCR. The profile shows about 93,000 clones, around three quarters of them singletons. The V call is TRBV6-1, the J call TRBJ2-3; 8 bases fit TRBD2. Sequencing input: PBMCs. This TCR came from a man aged 30 to 45 in good health and CMV-seronegative. The CDR3 region is CASSVRGLGDTQYF. The CDR3 nucleotides read TGTGCCAGCAGCGTCAGGGGACTAGGAGATACGCAGTATTTT.